Following are 8 T cell receptor beta chains from one sample sequenced in a study of blood T cell repertoires in COVID-19. Using immunoSEQ multiplex PCR, the repertoire was profiled, and TCRdb retains in-frame clones only, with some absent. The repertoire holds some 60,000 clones, with 90% as singletons. Source material: peripheral blood. All receptors come from a man aged 35 to 55 with acute or convalescent COVID-19.

The chain couples TRBV12-3 or TRBV12-4 to TRBJ2-1, with D tentatively TRBD1 (6 bases). V gave up 7 bases and J gave up 8 bases, with 9 bases separating them. CDR3 length equals 11 residues. The CDR3 DNA reads TGTGCCAGCACGCGGACAGATGAGCAGTTCTTC. Protein: CASTRTDEQFF.

The chain uses TRBV2 and TRBJ2-2; TRBD1 might be the D (5 bases). The germline V and J ends were trimmed by 9 bases and 5 bases, with 16 bases remaining between them. The CDR3 runs to 14 residues. Per germline, CDR1 SNHLY and CDR2 FYNNEI. The CDR3 region is CASGLGVWTGELFF. In DNA form, the CDR3 reads TGTGCCAGTGGGCTAGGGGTATGGACCGGGGAGCTGTTTTTT.

The V and J genes are TRBV7-2 and TRBJ1-3; the D is unclear. Germline V gives CDR1 SGHTA, CDR2 FQGNSA. This CDR3 has 12 amino acids. V was trimmed by 5 bases and J by 4 bases, leaving 6 bases between them. The CDR3 protein is CASSATGNTIYF. The DNA of the CDR3 is TGTGCCAGCAGCGCGACAGGAAACACCATATATTTT.

V is TRBV24-1 and J is TRBJ2-1; 9 nucleotides agree with TRBD2. Germline values: CDR1 KGHDR, CDR2 SFDVKD. V lost 6 bases and J lost 3; bases outside the gene matches: 5. This CDR3 is 15 amino acids long. CDR3 region: CATSQLAGNYNEQFF. Written as DNA, the CDR3 is TGTGCCACCAGTCAGCTAGCGGGAAACTACAATGAGCAGTTCTTC.

By share, this clone counts as medium-sized (0.01 to 0.1%). The chain has TRBV13 and TRBJ2-7, with TRBD2 as a possible D gene (5 bases). Germline V gene sequence: CDR1 PRHDT, CDR2 FYEKMQ (reference sequence). Between the trimmed V and J ends, which lost 6 bases and 0 bases, there was a span of 12 bases. CDR3 length equals 14 residues. The CDR3 nucleotides read TGTGCCAGCAGTCTTAGCGTGAGCTCCTACGAGCAGTACTTC. Its protein is CASSLSVSSYEQYF. Supplemented by reference TRBV13 and TRBJ2-7, the full variable domain reads AAGVIQSPRHLIKEKRETATLKCYPIPRHDTVYWYQQGPGQDPQFLISFYEKMQSDKGSIPDRFSAQQFSDYHSELNMSSLELGDSALYFCASSLSVSSYEQYFGPGTRLTVT.

The chain carries TRBV6-6 and TRBJ1-1; 11 bases agree with TRBD1. The CDR3 is 14 amino acids. CDR1 is MNHNY and CDR2 is SVGAGI in the germline V gene (reference sequence). With V trimmed by 6 bases and J by 6 bases, 6 bases remained unmatched. CDR3 in DNA: TGTGCCAGCAGCCCGGGACAGGGGGTCCCTGAAGCTTTCTTT. It yields the protein CASSPGQGVPEAFF.

The chain has TRBV18 and TRBJ1-1, with 7 nucleotides matching TRBD1. CDR1 and CDR2 (germline): KGHSH, LQKENI. With V trimmed by 4 bases and J by 0 bases, 5 bases remained unmatched. The CDR3 runs to 15 residues. Here the CDR3 reads CASSREQGMNTEAFF. The CDR3 DNA is TGTGCCAGCTCACGAGAACAGGGGATGAACACTGAAGCTTTCTTT. Looking up the rest from reference TRBV18 and TRBJ1-1 gives the full variable domain: NAGVMQNPRHLVRRRGQEARLRCSPMKGHSHVYWYRQLPEEGLKFMVYLQKENIIDESGMPKERFSAEFPKEGPSILRIQQVVRGDSAAYFCASSREQGMNTEAFFGQGTRLTVV.

V and J are TRBV24-1 and TRBJ2-1, with D possibly matching TRBD2 (6 bases). V was pared by 4 bases and J by 5 bases, with 14 bases between. The CDR3 is 15 amino acids. The germline V gene has CDR1 KGHDR and CDR2 SFDVKD. The CDR3 DNA reads as TGTGCCACCAGTGACCCGGGACTTACCAACAATGAGCAGTTCTTC. It yields the protein CATSDPGLTNNEQFF.